One and the same sample provided the 14 T cell receptor beta chains below, sequenced in a study of T cell responses to AZD1222 COVID-19 vaccine. Produced via immunoSEQ multiplex PCR; TCRdb's table is partial and in-frame only. Of some 130,000 clones listed, about 88% are singletons. Sequences were derived from peripheral blood, sampled 28 days after the second AZD1222 dose. These receptors were taken from an adult who received the AZD1222 COVID-19 vaccine.

The V call is TRBV15, the J call TRBJ2-7; D perhaps matches TRBD2 (6 bases). With 2 bases removed from V and 5 bases from J, the gap between germline ends came to 19 bases. The germline CDR1 and CDR2 sequences are LNHNV and YYDKDF (reference sequence). The CDR3 consists of 16 residues. The CDR3 DNA reads as TGTGCCACCAGCAGATCCAGACTAGAACGTGGCGACGAGCAGTACTTC. Encoded protein: CATSRSRLERGDEQYF.

The chain recombines TRBV5-5 with TRBJ2-1; 10 nucleotides align to TRBD2. Germline CDR1 SGHKS, CDR2 YYEKEE (reference sequence). Unmatched junction bases numbered 6, after V lost 2 bases and J lost 7 bases. The CDR3 length is 15 residues. The CDR3 DNA follows: TGTGCCAGCAGCTTAGCGGGAGGGTCGATGAATGAGCAGTTCTTC. Encoded protein: CASSLAGGSMNEQFF.

This sequence joins TRBV19 and TRBJ1-1; TRBD1 might be the D (5 bases). V lost 4 bases to trimming and J lost 6 bases, with 18 bases between them. This CDR3 has 15 amino acids. Germline V gene lookup returns CDR1 LNHDA and CDR2 SQIVND (reference sequence). The chain's CDR3 is CASSTGPTGAAEAFF. In nucleotides, the CDR3 is TGTGCCAGTAGTACCGGACCTACAGGAGCCGCTGAAGCTTTCTTT.

The chain combines TRBV5-1 with TRBJ2-5; TRBD2 matches at 13 bases. The trim removed 4 bases at V and 3 bases at J, leaving 3 bases unmatched. The CDR3 covers 15 residues. The germline gives CDR1 SGHRS, CDR2 YFSETQ. CDR3 DNA: TGCGCCAGCAGCGGAGGGACTAGCGGGGAAGAGACCCAGTACTTC. Translated: CASSGGTSGEETQYF.

The gene calls are TRBV7-2 and TRBJ1-6; no clear D gene. V lost 2 bases and J 9 bases, leaving 5 bases between the germline ends. CDR1 and CDR2 (germline): SGHTA, FQGNSA. There are 12 residues in the CDR3. The CDR3 nucleotides read TGTGCCAGCAGCTTACGTAGTTCACCCCTCCACTTT. This gives the protein CASSLRSSPLHF.

This clone was seen only a few times. At one of its ends the junction is not consistent with the germline gene, which may arise from a read error. This sample also contains other DNA sequences that code for the same CDR3. This sequence joins TRBV3-1 (or the pseudogene TRBV3-2) and TRBJ1-5, with D possibly being TRBD1 (6 bases). CDR1 is LGHDT and CDR2 is YNNKEL in the germline V gene (reference sequence). CDR3 size: 14 residues. CDR3 DNA: TGTGCCAGCAGTCAAGGGGGGGGCAATCAGCCCCAGCATTTT. Translating gives CASSQGGGNQPQHF.

A single count supports this clone. CDR3 sequence: CASSLGGTGANEKLFF. CDR3 sequence (DNA): TGTGCCAGCAGCTTAGGGGGTACCGGGGCTAATGAAAAACTGTTTTTT. This sequence joins TRBV11-2 and TRBJ1-4; no clear D. The CDR3 has 16 amino acids. Trimming shortened V by 1 base and J by 3 bases, and 12 bases separated the two germline ends. Germline lookup yields CDR1 SGHAT and CDR2 FQNNGV. The whole variable domain, remainder taken from reference TRBV11-2 and TRBJ1-4, is EAGVAQSPRYKIIEKRQSVAFWCNPISGHATLYWYQQILGQGPKLLIQFQNNGVVDDSQLPKDRFSAERLKGVDSTLKIQPAKLEDSAVYLCASSLGGTGANEKLFFGSGTQLSVL.

The rearrangement joins TRBV5-1 to TRBJ2-2, with D hard to call. Per germline, CDR1 SGHRS and CDR2 YFSETQ. The CDR3 consists of 16 residues. V lost 6 bases to trimming and J lost 2 bases, with 17 bases between them. CDR3 sequence: CASNKNPTENTGELFF. The CDR3 DNA sequence: TGCGCCAGCAACAAAAACCCTACAGAAAACACCGGGGAGCTGTTTTTT.

V usage is TRBV10-1 and J usage is TRBJ2-1; D could derive from TRBD1 or TRBD2 (5 bases each). V lost 3 bases, J lost 8 bases, and 14 bases lay in between. The CDR3 totals 14 residues. Germline lookup yields CDR1 WNHNN and CDR2 SYGVQD (reference sequence). The CDR3 spells CASSDGERGDEQFF. The CDR3 coding sequence is TGCGCCAGCAGTGACGGAGAGAGGGGCGATGAGCAGTTCTTC.

This chain uses TRBV6-5 with TRBJ1-4, with a tentative D call TRBD1 (6 bases). Germline lookup yields CDR1 MNHEY and CDR2 SVGAGI. This CDR3 has 16 amino acids. The V and J ends lost 2 bases and 8 bases respectively, with 18 bases between them. CDR3 nucleotides: TGTGCCAGCAGTTACGCACACCCACAGGGTACAGAAAAACTGTTTTTT. Protein sequence: CASSYAHPQGTEKLFF.

This clone was observed once. The chain employs TRBV2 and TRBJ1-1; 7 bases match TRBD1. Per the germline V gene, CDR1 is SNHLY and CDR2 is FYNNEI. There are 15 residues in the CDR3. V was pared by 6 bases and J by 1 base, with 8 bases of the junction left unmatched. The chain's CDR3 is CASRETGSANTEAFF. The CDR3 bases are TGTGCCAGCAGAGAGACAGGGAGCGCGAACACTGAAGCTTTCTTT.

In nucleotides, the CDR3 is TGTGCCATCCAGGTGGGTTTATATCAGCCCCAGCATTTT. It specifies CAIQVGLYQPQHF. This chain links TRBV10-3 with TRBJ1-5; D unclear. CDR1 ENHRY and CDR2 SYGVKD come from the germline V gene. The CDR3 has 13 amino acids. With 8 bases removed from V and 5 bases from J, the gap between germline ends came to 13 bases.

The chain joins TRBV3-1 (or the pseudogene TRBV3-2) to TRBJ1-4; D possibly corresponds to TRBD1 (5 bases). CDR1 and CDR2 from the germline V gene are LGHDT and YNNKEL (reference sequence). This CDR3 comprises 16 residues. V was trimmed by 5 bases and J by 11 bases, leaving 24 bases between them. CDR3 residues: CASSLGGGTGAKKLFF. In nucleotides, the CDR3 is TGTGCCAGCAGCTTAGGCGGGGGAACGGGAGCGAAGAAACTGTTTTTT.

The V call is TRBV6-5, the J call TRBJ2-5, with TRBD2 matching over 7 bases. The V segment lost 5 bases and the J segment 0 bases; nucleotides outside the gene matches: 3. Germline values: CDR1 MNHEY, CDR2 SVGAGI. CDR3 size: 14 residues. In DNA, the CDR3 is TGTGCCAGCAGTCGGGACTATAACCAAGAGACCCAGTACTTC. As protein: CASSRDYNQETQYF.